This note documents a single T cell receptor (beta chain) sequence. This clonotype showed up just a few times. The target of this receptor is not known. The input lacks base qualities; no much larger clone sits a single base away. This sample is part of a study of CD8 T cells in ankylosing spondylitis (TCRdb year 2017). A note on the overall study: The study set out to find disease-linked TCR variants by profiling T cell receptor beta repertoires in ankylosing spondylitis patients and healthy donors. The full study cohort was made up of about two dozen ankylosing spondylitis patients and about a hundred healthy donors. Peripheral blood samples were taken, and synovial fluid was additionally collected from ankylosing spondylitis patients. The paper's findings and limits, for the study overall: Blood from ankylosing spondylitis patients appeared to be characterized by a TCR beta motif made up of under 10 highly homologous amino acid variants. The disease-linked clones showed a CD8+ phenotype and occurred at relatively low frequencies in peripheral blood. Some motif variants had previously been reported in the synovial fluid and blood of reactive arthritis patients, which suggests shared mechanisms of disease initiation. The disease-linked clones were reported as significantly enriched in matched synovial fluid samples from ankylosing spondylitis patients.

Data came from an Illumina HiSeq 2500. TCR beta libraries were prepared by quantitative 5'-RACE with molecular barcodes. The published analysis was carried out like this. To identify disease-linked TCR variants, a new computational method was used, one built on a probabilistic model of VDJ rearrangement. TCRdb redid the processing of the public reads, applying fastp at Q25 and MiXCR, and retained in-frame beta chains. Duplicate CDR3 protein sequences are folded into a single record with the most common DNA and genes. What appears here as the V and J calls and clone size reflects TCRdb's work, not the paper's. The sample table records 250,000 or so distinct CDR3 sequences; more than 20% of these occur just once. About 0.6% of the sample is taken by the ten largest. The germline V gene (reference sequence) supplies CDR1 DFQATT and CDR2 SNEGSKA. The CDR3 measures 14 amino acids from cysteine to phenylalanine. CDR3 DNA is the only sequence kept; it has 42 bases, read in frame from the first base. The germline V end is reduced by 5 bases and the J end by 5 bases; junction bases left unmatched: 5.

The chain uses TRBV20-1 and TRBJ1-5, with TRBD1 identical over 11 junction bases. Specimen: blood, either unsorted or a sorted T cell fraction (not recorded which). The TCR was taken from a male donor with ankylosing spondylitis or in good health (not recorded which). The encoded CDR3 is CSAQDRGRHQPQHF. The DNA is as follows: TGCAGTGCTCAGGACAGGGGGCGGCATCAGCCCCAGCATTTT.